This TCR beta chain comes out of a study of T cells in Graves' hyperthyroidism and ophthalmopathy. Amplification of TCR beta CDR3 regions was performed using RNA transcripts as template. The HTBI primer set was used in a first-round RT-PCR of the TCR CDR3. TCRdb redid the calling of the multiplex PCR reads with MiXCR, one entry per CDR3 protein. The sample has about 250,000 distinct CDR3 sequences; 22% are singletons. V was shortened by 7 bases and J by 2 bases, with 21 bases between the two germline ends. CDR1 is SNHLY, CDR2 FYNNEI, per germline. The CDR3 sequence is 17 residues long. The V call is TRBV2, the J call TRBJ1-3, with D maybe TRBD1 (6 bases). The sequence was obtained from a man aged 30-40 years with Graves' ophthalmopathy. Sequenced material: blood. The CDR3 nucleotides are TGTGCCAGCACCGGTGGGGCGGGGGGCCCTACTGGAAACACCATATATTTT. Translating it yields CASTGGAGGPTGNTIYF. Full variable domain (remainder filled in from reference TRBV2 and TRBJ1-3): EPEVTQTPSHQVTQMGQEVILRCVPISNHLYFYWYRQILGQKVEFLVSFYNNEISEKSEIFDDQFSVERPDGSNFTLKIRSTKLEDSAMYFCASTGGAGGPTGNTIYFGEGSWLTVV.